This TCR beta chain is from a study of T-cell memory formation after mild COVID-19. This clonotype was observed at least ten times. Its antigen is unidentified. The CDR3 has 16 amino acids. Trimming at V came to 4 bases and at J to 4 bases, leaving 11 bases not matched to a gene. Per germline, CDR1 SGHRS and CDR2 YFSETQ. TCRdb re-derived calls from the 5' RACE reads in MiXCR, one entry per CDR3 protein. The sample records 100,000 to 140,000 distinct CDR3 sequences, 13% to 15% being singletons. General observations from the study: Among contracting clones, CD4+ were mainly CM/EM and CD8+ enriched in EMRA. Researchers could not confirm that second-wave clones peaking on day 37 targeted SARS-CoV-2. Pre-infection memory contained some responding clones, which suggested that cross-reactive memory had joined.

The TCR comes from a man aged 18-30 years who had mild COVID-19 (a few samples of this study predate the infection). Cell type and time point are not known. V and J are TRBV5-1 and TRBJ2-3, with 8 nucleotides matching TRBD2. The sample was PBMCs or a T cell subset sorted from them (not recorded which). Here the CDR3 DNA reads TGCGCCAGCAGCCCCAGTATAGCGGGGTTCCCAGATACGCAGTATTTT. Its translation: CASSPSIAGFPDTQYF.